The TCR beta chain described here comes from a study of T cells in Graves' hyperthyroidism and ophthalmopathy. The CDR3 is made up of 15 amino acids. V dropped 8 bases and J dropped 9; count of bases not matched to a gene: 15. Germline-derived CDR1 and CDR2 are ENHRY and SYGVKD. Researchers took RNA transcripts and amplified the TCR beta CDR3 regions from them. A set of HTBI primers served as the primers for a first-round RT-PCR of the TCR CDR3. MiXCR, run by TCRdb on the multiplex PCR reads, gives a single entry per CDR3 protein. The sample shows about 500,000 distinct CDR3 sequences, approximately 15% of them seen only once.

This receptor was identified in a woman younger than 30 with Graves' hyperthyroidism. This chain uses TRBV10-3 with TRBJ2-1, with TRBD1 matching over 8 bases. Sequenced: blood. The CDR3 loop reads CAIGTRQGPSGEQFF. The CDR3 DNA follows: TGTGCCATCGGTACACGACAGGGGCCCAGTGGTGAGCAGTTCTTC.